One and the same sample provided the 20 T cell receptor beta chains below, sequenced in a study of CD4 T cells in relation to SARS-CoV-2 and coronaviruses. The unexposed donors gave CD4+ T cells in about 2011-2018, prior to COVID-19. The cells were cultured for roughly 11 days before CD4+ T cells were isolated. Their antigens remain unidentified. Sequencing was performed with immunoSEQ multiplex PCR; in TCRdb, only in-frame clones are kept and a portion is missing. The sample carries some 23,000 clones, 70% to 80% recorded once. What was sequenced was CD4+ T cells from PBMCs, cultured in vitro. The receptor set was obtained from a human donor in good health.

The J gene is TRBJ1-6, the V gene TRBV10-3; D is possibly TRBD1 (5 bases). This CDR3 contains 15 residues. Germline assignment: CDR1 ENHRY and CDR2 SYGVKD. Trimming shortened V by 6 bases and J by 1 base, and 10 bases separated the two germline ends. The CDR3 DNA reads as TGTGCCATCAGGGGGGGGTTATCCTATAATTCACCCCTCCACTTT. Its protein is CAIRGGLSYNSPLHF.

The chain joins TRBV21-1 to TRBJ2-5; the table gives TRBD1 as D, unverified against the DNA. TRBV21-1 is recorded as a pseudogene. The CDR3 spans 14 residues. The CDR3 region has the DNA TGTGCCAGCAGCAAACAGGGAATGAAAGAGACCCAGTACTTC. Translation gives CASSKQGMKETQYF.

The rearrangement joins TRBV7-9 to TRBJ2-7; D may be TRBD1 (5 bases). In germline, CDR1 is SEHNR, CDR2 FQNEAQ (reference sequence). CDR3 length: 14 amino acids. V lost 8 bases to trimming and J lost 1 base, with 15 bases between them. Here the CDR3 reads CASGPTRDSYEQYF. CDR3 in DNA: TGTGCCAGCGGACCGACCAGGGATTCCTACGAGCAGTACTTC.

The chain links TRBV18 to TRBJ1-5; D possibly corresponds to TRBD1 (5 bases). Germline CDR1 reads KGHSH; CDR2 reads LQKENI. The CDR3 totals 13 residues. V dropped 6 bases and J dropped 4 bases, with 10 bases sitting between them. CDR3 loop: CASSGGENQPQHF. CDR3 DNA: TGTGCCAGCTCCGGGGGGGAGAATCAGCCCCAGCATTTT. Full variable domain (outside the CDR3, taken from reference TRBV18 and TRBJ1-5): NAGVMQNPRHLVRRRGQEARLRCSPMKGHSHVYWYRQLPEEGLKFMVYLQKENIIDESGMPKERFSAEFPKEGPSILRIQQVVRGDSAAYFCASSGGENQPQHFGDGTRLSIL.

The chain is built from TRBV25-1 and TRBJ1-1; D remains ambiguous. Germline CDR1 and CDR2: MGHDK and SYGVNS. Trimming stripped 7 bases from V and 6 bases from J, with 9 bases between. This CDR3 is built from 11 residues. The CDR3 here is CASTTIAEAFF. The CDR3 DNA sequence: TGTGCCAGCACCACAATCGCTGAAGCTTTCTTT.

The chain joins TRBV11-2 to TRBJ2-7; possibly TRBD1 for D (6 bases). The V end was cut by 5 bases, the J end by 4 bases, with 15 bases between. CDR3 length: 14 residues. Germline V gives CDR1 SGHAT, CDR2 FQNNGV. The CDR3 sequence is CASSPQTGGYEQYF. The CDR3, as DNA: TGTGCCAGCAGCCCTCAGACAGGCGGGTACGAGCAGTACTTC.

This clone has a single count. The chain joins TRBV24-1 to TRBJ2-1; TRBD1 aligns across 9 bases. The CDR3 sequence is 16 residues long. Trimming cost V 4 bases and J 7 bases; bases outside gene matches: 10. Germline CDR1 KGHDR, CDR2 SFDVKD. Here the CDR3 reads CATSEAGTGTGNEQFF. In nucleotides, the CDR3 is TGTGCCACCAGTGAGGCCGGGACAGGGACGGGAAATGAGCAGTTCTTC.

The J gene is TRBJ2-1, the V gene TRBV9; maybe TRBD1 (6 bases). Germline V gene sequence: CDR1 SGDLS, CDR2 YYNGEE. The ends were cut back, 4 bases at V and 0 bases at J, with 14 bases in the middle. This CDR3 comprises 16 residues. The CDR3 here is CASSLHRESSYNEQFF. The CDR3 DNA is TGTGCCAGCAGCCTCCACAGGGAGAGCTCCTACAATGAGCAGTTCTTC.

V is TRBV24-1 and J is TRBJ1-2; D is unclear. Germline V gene lookup returns CDR1 KGHDR and CDR2 SFDVKD. The V and J ends lost 1 base and 7 bases respectively, with 3 bases between them. The CDR3 is made up of 11 amino acids. DNA of the CDR3: TGTGCCACCAGTGATTTCGGTGGCTACACCTTC. Amino acids: CATSDFGGYTF.

This chain uses TRBV11-2 with TRBJ1-4; D gene unclear. Germline CDR1 reads SGHAT; CDR2 reads FQNNGV. The V and J ends lost 7 bases and 3 bases respectively, with 12 bases between them. This CDR3 contains 14 residues. The CDR3 sequence: CASTNVGANEKLFF. CDR3 nucleotides: TGTGCCAGCACCAACGTCGGAGCTAATGAAAAACTGTTTTTT.

The chain recombines TRBV25-1 with TRBJ2-3, with TRBD2 matching 14 bases. The CDR3 is made up of 17 amino acids. J was trimmed by 4 bases and V by 5 bases; bases with no gene match: 8. Germline lookup yields CDR1 MGHDK and CDR2 SYGVNS. The CDR3 bases are TGTGCCAGCAGTCTGACTAGCGGGAGGGCCGGCGCAGATACGCAGTATTTT. Its translation is CASSLTSGRAGADTQYF. Looking up the rest from reference TRBV25-1 and TRBJ2-3 gives the full variable domain: EADIYQTPRYLVIGTGKKITLECSQTMGHDKMYWYQQDPGMELHLIHYSYGVNSTEKGDLSSESTVSRIRTEHFPLTLESARPSHTSQYLCASSLTSGRAGADTQYFGPGTRLTVL.

The table lists this clone with a few counts. V and J are TRBV5-4 and TRBJ1-1; D may be TRBD1 (5 bases). The V gene's germline CDR1 is SGHNT and CDR2 YYREEE (reference sequence). The CDR3 covers 14 residues. The V end lost 4 bases, the J end lost 6 bases, and 16 bases lay between the germline ends. The CDR3 sequence: CASSVPGPLAEAFF. CDR3 in DNA: TGTGCCAGCAGCGTCCCGGGACCTTTGGCTGAAGCTTTCTTT.

The sample holds a few counts of this clone. CDR3 DNA: TGTGCCAGCAGGCCGATCAAGGGGACTAGCGGGTCTACAGATACGCAGTATTTT. Its translation: CASRPIKGTSGSTDTQYF. This chain uses TRBV2 with TRBJ2-3; 12 bases fit TRBD2. The length of the CDR3 is 18 residues. Germline lookup yields CDR1 SNHLY and CDR2 FYNNEI. V lost 6 bases to trimming and J lost 3 bases; unmatched junction nucleotides: 13.

V and J are TRBV19 and TRBJ1-1; D might be TRBD1 (5 bases). Germline-derived CDR1 and CDR2 are LNHDA and SQIVND (reference sequence). Deletions cut 8 bases from V and 6 bases from J, with 13 bases between. The CDR3 runs to 12 residues. This chain's CDR3 is CASGSGSAEAFF. The CDR3 nucleotides are TGTGCCAGTGGGTCAGGGAGCGCTGAAGCTTTCTTT.

The chain is built from TRBV6-5 and TRBJ1-1; 10 bases map to TRBD1. The J segment lost 10 bases and the V segment lost 4 bases, leaving 9 bases of the junction unmatched. The CDR3 loop spans 14 amino acids. Germline loops: CDR1 MNHEY, CDR2 SVGAGI. CDR3 sequence reads: CASSLGQGFRGAFF. CDR3 nucleotides: TGTGCCAGCAGTTTGGGACAGGGGTTTCGGGGAGCTTTCTTT.

V is TRBV7-3 and J is TRBJ2-3; the D gene is possibly TRBD2 (6 bases). V shed 7 bases and J shed 4 bases, with 12 bases lying between them. This CDR3 comprises 13 residues. Germline V gene data show CDR1 as SGHTA and CDR2 as FQGTGA. The CDR3 coding sequence is TGTGCCAGCACCCTATCTAGCGCAGATACGCAGTATTTT. Protein product: CASTLSSADTQYF.

This chain joins TRBV2 and TRBJ1-5; D unclear. CDR1 SNHLY and CDR2 FYNNEI come from the germline V gene. V shed 3 bases and J shed 5 bases, with 11 bases lying between them. The CDR3 loop spans 14 amino acids. The CDR3 DNA reads TGTGCCAGCAGTGACAGTGCTGAGGATCAGCCCCAGCATTTT. Encoded protein: CASSDSAEDQPQHF.

The chain has TRBV6-5 and TRBJ2-1; 10 nucleotides match TRBD1. CDR1 is MNHEY and CDR2 is SVGAGI in the germline V gene. There are 12 residues in the CDR3. Trimming at V came to 11 bases and at J to 9 bases, leaving 7 bases not matched to a gene. The CDR3 loop reads CAHGTGASEQFF. The CDR3 nucleotides read TGTGCCCATGGGACAGGGGCTAGTGAGCAGTTCTTC.

The J gene is TRBJ1-5, the V gene TRBV3-1 (or the pseudogene TRBV3-2); no clear D gene. Trimming pared 1 base from V and 4 bases from J, leaving 8 bases between. CDR1 is LGHDT, CDR2 YNNKEL, per germline (reference sequence). CDR3 length: 14 amino acids. CDR3 sequence reads: CASSQAGGNQPQHF. CDR3 in DNA: TGTGCCAGCAGCCAAGCGGGCGGGAATCAGCCCCAGCATTTT.

The CDR3 protein is CASSLLAGGLGEQFF. CDR3 bases: TGTGCCAGCAGTTTATTAGCGGGAGGACTGGGTGAGCAGTTCTTC. The chain is built from TRBV28 and TRBJ2-1; 10 bases match TRBD2. The V gene end was trimmed by 1 base and the J gene end by 9 bases; junction bases not matched to a gene: 6. The CDR3 has 15 residues. CDR1 is MDHEN, CDR2 SYDVKM, per germline.